The clone carrying this T cell receptor (beta chain) appeared many times. Its cognate antigen is unknown. These data are taken from a study of CD8 T cells in ankylosing spondylitis. Study observations and caveats: One TCR beta motif, made up of eight highly homologous variants, appeared characteristic of ankylosing spondylitis blood.

The length of the CDR3 is 11 residues. Trimming took off 6 bases at V and 5 bases at J, with 7 bases between the two ends. From germline, CDR1 is MNHEY and CDR2 SVGAGI. TCRdb processed the 5' RACE reads anew with MiXCR; each CDR3 protein has one entry. The sample has some 130,000 distinct CDR3 sequences; 7.3% are singletons. This TCR was recovered from a female donor with ankylosing spondylitis or in good health (not recorded which). Sequenced: blood, either unsorted or a sorted T cell fraction (not recorded which). The rearrangement joins TRBV6-5 to TRBJ1-1; D not certain. The chain's CDR3 is CASSYGTEAFF. In DNA, the CDR3 is TGTGCCAGCAGCTACGGGACTGAAGCTTTCTTT.